This passage covers 18 T cell receptor beta chains from one sample sequenced in a study of lymphopenia after photon versus proton radiotherapy. Data came from immunoSEQ multiplex PCR; TCRdb stores just in-frame clones and leaves some out. Among some 30,000 clones listed, about 87% were seen once. This sample comprised peripheral blood, obtained from a patient treated with proton-based radiotherapy. The source is a woman aged 55 to 70 with cholangiocarcinoma. Some clones in this sample may be carry-over from other donors' samples.

This sequence joins TRBV4-1 and TRBJ1-5, with D hard to call. The CDR3 runs to 14 residues. CDR1 is MGHRA and CDR2 is YSYEKL in the germline V gene. The ends were cut back, 8 bases at V and 0 bases at J, with 11 bases in the middle. CDR3 coding DNA: TGCGCCAGCTCGGACGGAGATAGCAATCAGCCCCAGCATTTT. Amino acid sequence: CASSDGDSNQPQHF.

The count of this clone is one. The V call is TRBV4-1, the J call TRBJ2-1; a possible D gene is TRBD2 (6 bases). The CDR3 contains 17 residues. Germline V gene lookup returns CDR1 MGHRA and CDR2 YSYEKL. V lost 3 bases and J lost 2, with 17 bases in between. The CDR3 nucleotides are TGCGCCAGCAGCCAGGCCCCGGAACGGGGGACCTACAATGAGCAGTTCTTC. Encoded protein: CASSQAPERGTYNEQFF.

The chain carries TRBV7-9 and TRBJ2-7; possible D gene TRBD1, 5 bases. Germline-derived CDR1 and CDR2 are SEHNR and FQNEAQ (reference sequence). The CDR3 sequence is 11 residues long. The ends were cut back, 7 bases at V and 6 bases at J, with 10 bases in the middle. The chain's CDR3 is CASTRQGEQYF. The CDR3 DNA reads as TGTGCCAGCACCCGTCAGGGCGAGCAGTACTTC.

By proportion, this clone is medium-sized (0.01 to 0.1%). The chain has TRBV6-1 and TRBJ1-1; a possible D gene is TRBD1 (6 bases). The CDR3 covers 15 residues. Trimming cost V 4 bases and J 3 bases, with 15 bases left between them. The germline gives CDR1 MNHNS, CDR2 SASEGT. In DNA form, the CDR3 reads TGTGCCAGCAGTGTTTCGGACAGAGCGGACACTGAAGCTTTCTTT. It yields the protein CASSVSDRADTEAFF.

CDR3 DNA: TGTGCCAGCAGAACAGGGGGCTCGAACACTGAAGCTTTCTTT. Protein product: CASRTGGSNTEAFF. This chain links TRBV6-6 with TRBJ1-1; 9 bases are shared with TRBD1. V was pared by 6 bases and J by 1 base, with 3 bases of the junction left unmatched. Germline V gene lookup returns CDR1 MNHNY and CDR2 SVGAGI (reference sequence). The CDR3 length is 14 residues.

The chain recombines TRBV27 with TRBJ2-3; 7 bases map to TRBD1. The CDR3 has 13 residues. The junction had 6 bases not matched to a gene; V was cut back by 8 bases and J by 4 bases. Germline lookup yields CDR1 MNHEY and CDR2 SMNVEV (reference sequence). CDR3 in DNA: TGTGCCAGCCAAGGGGGCCACGCAGATACGCAGTATTTT. Residues: CASQGGHADTQYF.

The chain combines TRBV15 with TRBJ1-3; D not resolved. Germline CDR1 and CDR2: LNHNV and YYDKDF (reference sequence). V was clipped by 0 bases and J by 0 bases, with 6 bases between them. The CDR3 length is 15 residues. The CDR3 spells CATSRDAGSGNTIYF. The CDR3 DNA is TGTGCCACCAGCAGAGATGCAGGCTCTGGAAACACCATATATTTT.

This chain links TRBV27 with TRBJ1-1; 8 nucleotides align to TRBD1. CDR3 length: 14 residues. The J segment lost 0 bases and the V segment lost 5 bases, leaving 2 bases of the junction unmatched. Germline CDR1 MNHEY, CDR2 SMNVEV (reference sequence). As DNA, the CDR3 is TGTGCCAGCAGTCGGACAGGGATGAACACTGAAGCTTTCTTT. Protein product: CASSRTGMNTEAFF.

The chain employs TRBV6-1 and TRBJ1-3; D possibly corresponds to TRBD1 (6 bases). From germline, CDR1 is MNHNS and CDR2 SASEGT. The CDR3 loop spans 16 amino acids. Trimming left V 2 bases short and J 3 bases short, with 14 bases between. The CDR3 bases are TGTGCCAGCAGTGAAACAGGGTCCGGGCGTGGAAACACCATATATTTT. Translation gives CASSETGSGRGNTIYF.

This chain connects TRBV7-9 to TRBJ2-7; 7 bases align to TRBD2. V shed 2 bases and J 7 bases; nucleotides not matched to a gene: 2. Germline V gives CDR1 SEHNR, CDR2 FQNEAQ (reference sequence). The CDR3 has 12 residues. Written as DNA, the CDR3 is TGTGCCAGCAGCTTAACGGGGGGTGAGCAGTACTTC. Translation: CASSLTGGEQYF.

The rearrangement uses TRBV19 and TRBJ2-1, with TRBD2 as a possible D gene (6 bases). This CDR3 contains 16 residues. V shed 5 bases and J shed 4 bases, with 18 bases lying between them. Germline CDR1 is LNHDA and CDR2 is SQIVND (reference sequence). The CDR3 region has the DNA TGTGCCAGTAGTGTCGATTCTAGCGCCAAATACAATGAGCAGTTCTTC. Translation gives CASSVDSSAKYNEQFF.

The V and J genes are TRBV7-2 and TRBJ2-5; 13 nucleotides agree with TRBD2. Trimming at V came to 0 bases and at J to 5 bases, leaving 6 bases not matched to a gene. Germline values: CDR1 SGHTA, CDR2 FQGNSA. This CDR3 is 17 amino acids long. CDR3 sequence reads: CASSLAGLAGMKETQYF. CDR3 nucleotides: TGTGCCAGCAGCTTAGCGGGACTAGCGGGGATGAAGGAGACCCAGTACTTC.

The CDR3 sequence is CASSSVTGGFAEAFF. In DNA, the CDR3 is TGTGCCAGCAGCTCGGTGACAGGGGGTTTCGCTGAAGCTTTCTTT. The J gene is TRBJ1-1, the V gene TRBV11-2; 9 nucleotides line up with TRBD1. Germline loops: CDR1 SGHAT, CDR2 FQNNGV. The CDR3 is made up of 15 amino acids. V lost 4 bases, J lost 6 bases, and 9 bases stayed unmatched.

The chain uses TRBV28 and TRBJ1-2, with D possibly being TRBD1 (6 bases). V lost 4 bases and J 8 bases, leaving 23 bases between the germline ends. Germline values: CDR1 MDHEN, CDR2 SYDVKM. This CDR3 contains 16 residues. CDR3 DNA sequence: TGTGCCAGCAGTTCACCCGCCCGGGGGGCGGCGGGAGGCTACACCTTC. As protein: CASSSPARGAAGGYTF.

The chain joins TRBV9 to TRBJ2-7; possibly TRBD1 or TRBD2 for D (5 bases each). The CDR3 consists of 13 residues. Germline V lookup: CDR1 SGDLS, CDR2 YYNGEE. The germline V and J ends were trimmed by 0 bases and 8 bases, with 12 bases remaining between them. For the CDR3, the DNA is TGTGCCAGCAGCGTAGCTGGGGGACCCCAGCAGTACTTC. As protein: CASSVAGGPQQYF.

The rearrangement uses TRBV7-9 and TRBJ1-1; the D is unclear. The CDR3 runs 14 residues. The germline gives CDR1 SEHNR, CDR2 FQNEAQ (reference sequence). With 5 bases removed from V and 1 base from J, the gap between germline ends came to 11 bases. The CDR3 nucleotides are TGTGCCAGCAGCCCCAGGTATACGAACACTGAAGCTTTCTTT. It is translated as CASSPRYTNTEAFF. Supplemented by reference TRBV7-9 and TRBJ1-1, the full variable domain reads DTGVSQNPRHKITKRGQNVTFRCDPISEHNRLYWYRQTLGQGPEFLTYFQNEAQLEKSRLLSDRFSAERPKGSFSTLEIQRTEQGDSAMYLCASSPRYTNTEAFFGQGTRLTVV.

The chain uses TRBV7-9 and TRBJ2-7, with D perhaps matching TRBD1 or TRBD2 (5 bases each). The CDR3 sequence is 13 residues long. Per the germline V gene, CDR1 is SEHNR and CDR2 is FQNEAQ (reference sequence). V dropped 7 bases and J dropped 6 bases, with 16 bases sitting between them. Here the CDR3 reads CASIRGPSAEQYF. DNA for the CDR3: TGTGCCAGCATACGGGGACCGTCGGCCGAGCAGTACTTC.

This clone has just one count. J is TRBJ1-2 and V is TRBV19; D is uncertain. This CDR3 comprises 12 residues. Germline V gene sequence: CDR1 LNHDA, CDR2 SQIVND (reference sequence). Trimming shortened V by 10 bases and J by 2 bases, and 11 bases separated the two germline ends. The CDR3 nucleotides read TGTGCCACCGCCGGGAACAACTATGGCTACACCTTC. Amino acid sequence: CATAGNNYGYTF.